Presented here are 32 T cell receptor beta chains from one specimen sequenced in a study of OX40 agonist ivuxolimab in advanced cancers. The library was prepared using the immunoSEQ multiplex PCR assay. In TCRdb, the immuneACCESS table is reduced to in-frame sequences with V and J assigned. These tables do not hold every clone; where another copy was compared, an unresolved V gene accounts for under half, and the others remain unexplained. Across this sample there are about 36,000 clones, with 65% to 85% seen only once. Together, the top ten hold roughly a fifth of the sample. The starting material was CD4+ or CD8+ T cells sorted from blood, obtained in a trial of the OX40 agonist ivuxolimab. The source is an adult with an advanced solid tumor such as melanoma, head and neck, liver or kidney cancer.

The genes are TRBV29-1 and TRBJ1-2, with D perhaps TRBD1 (5 bases). Trimming removed 2 bases at V and 2 bases at J, with 9 bases between. CDR1 and CDR2 (germline): SQVTM, ANQGSEA. The CDR3 extends over 13 amino acids. CDR3 nucleotides: TGCAGCGTTGAATCAGGGTCAAACTATGGCTACACCTTC. It specifies CSVESGSNYGYTF.

This chain uses TRBV29-1 with TRBJ2-3, with TRBD1 matching over 9 bases. With V trimmed by 0 bases and J by 0 bases, 7 bases remained unmatched. This CDR3 has 17 residues. Germline V CDR1 and CDR2: SQVTM, ANQGSEA. CDR3 DNA sequence: TGCAGCGTTGAAGATCAGACAGGGGGGGGTAGCACAGATACGCAGTATTTT. Translated, it gives CSVEDQTGGGSTDTQYF.

The chain carries TRBV7-8 and TRBJ1-2; possible D gene TRBD1, 6 bases. V was pared by 3 bases and J by 7 bases, with 12 bases between. The germline V gene encodes CDR1 SGHVS and CDR2 FQNEAQ. The CDR3 totals 13 residues. The CDR3 DNA reads as TGTGCCAGCAGCTTGGGGGGGCAGGGTGGCTACACCTTC. This encodes CASSLGGQGGYTF.

This sequence joins TRBV6-4 and TRBJ2-7; possibly TRBD1 for D (5 bases). V was trimmed by 5 bases and J by 2 bases, leaving 10 bases between them. The CDR3 is 13 amino acids. The germline V gene has CDR1 MRHNA and CDR2 SNTAGT. The CDR3 loop is CASSRREAYEQYF. The CDR3 DNA is TGTGCCAGCAGTCGCAGGGAAGCCTACGAGCAGTACTTC.

The genes are TRBV30 and TRBJ1-1; D gene ambiguous. Germline values: CDR1 GTSNPN, CDR2 SVGIG (reference sequence). The CDR3 extends over 14 amino acids. Trimming took off 0 bases at V and 3 bases at J, with 11 bases between the two ends. The CDR3 spells CAWSVHTGDTEAFF. CDR3 nucleotide sequence: TGTGCCTGGAGTGTACACACCGGGGACACTGAAGCTTTCTTT.

This rearrangement joins TRBV29-1 to TRBJ2-7; D not resolved. The CDR3 extends over 13 amino acids. The germline gives CDR1 SQVTM, CDR2 ANQGSEA. The V and J ends lost 1 base and 2 bases respectively, with 9 bases between them. CDR3 protein: CSVEGQAPYEQYF. In DNA form, the CDR3 reads TGCAGCGTTGAAGGGCAGGCTCCCTACGAGCAGTACTTC.

The chain links TRBV10-2 to TRBJ2-3, with 7 positions matching TRBD2. J gave up 0 bases and V 6 bases, and 6 bases lay outside the gene matches. Germline V gene lookup returns CDR1 WSHSY and CDR2 SAAADI. This CDR3 spans 15 amino acids. The CDR3 bases are TGCGCCAGCAGAACCACTAGCGCTAGCACAGATACGCAGTATTTT. It specifies CASRTTSASTDTQYF.

The chain is built from TRBV4-1 and TRBJ2-1; TRBD2 matches at 9 bases. V trimming: 0 bases; J trimming: 2 bases; junction bases outside the gene matches: 8. The CDR3 spans 18 residues. Germline CDR1 reads MGHRA; CDR2 reads YSYEKL. The CDR3 sequence is CASSQDELGLAPYNEQFF. The CDR3 DNA follows: TGCGCCAGCAGCCAAGATGAATTGGGACTAGCCCCCTACAATGAGCAGTTCTTC.

This clone is classed as medium-sized. The chain recombines TRBV2 with TRBJ2-2; 10 positions agree with TRBD2. This CDR3 is 18 amino acids long. Trimming cost V 5 bases and J 0 bases; bases outside gene matches: 9. Per germline, CDR1 SNHLY and CDR2 FYNNEI. The CDR3 nucleotides read TGTGCCAGCAGTCATTACCCTGGACTAGCGGCGAACACCGGGGAGCTGTTTTTT. This translates into CASSHYPGLAANTGELFF.

The gene calls are TRBV5-1 and TRBJ2-5; possibly TRBD2 for D (6 bases). Trimming shortened V by 7 bases and J by 5 bases, and 18 bases separated the two germline ends. Germline CDR1 reads SGHRS; CDR2 reads YFSETQ. The CDR3 spans 14 residues. This CDR3 reads CASSGAQPQETQYF. The CDR3 bases are TGCGCCAGCTCGGGAGCGCAGCCCCAGGAGACCCAGTACTTC. The full variable domain, its missing parts supplied by reference TRBV5-1 and TRBJ2-5, is KAGVTQTPRYLIKTRGQQVTLSCSPISGHRSVSWYQQTPGQGLQFLFEYFSETQRNKGNFPGRFSGRQFSNSRSEMNVSTLELGDSALYLCASSGAQPQETQYFGPGTRLLVL.

Written as DNA, the CDR3 is TGTGCCAGCAGCTTGGCCAACCAAGAGACCCAGTACTTC. Translating it yields CASSLANQETQYF. This chain connects TRBV5-6 to TRBJ2-5; D is unclear. Deletions cut 0 bases from V and 0 bases from J, with 3 bases between. The germline CDR1 and CDR2 sequences are SGHDT and YYEEEE. The length of the CDR3 is 13 residues.

This rearrangement joins TRBV5-6 to TRBJ1-3, with a tentative D call TRBD1 (6 bases). This CDR3 region has 15 residues. The germline V and J ends were trimmed by 4 bases and 3 bases, with 14 bases remaining between them. The germline gives CDR1 SGHDT, CDR2 YYEEEE. Here the CDR3 reads CASSPGEGDGNTIYF. The CDR3 DNA reads TGTGCCAGCAGCCCCGGAGAGGGGGATGGAAACACCATATATTTT. The full variable domain, in which reference TRBV5-6 and TRBJ1-3 provide the parts outside the CDR3, is DAGVTQSPTHLIKTRGQQVTLRCSPKSGHDTVSWYQQALGQGPQFIFQYYEEEERQRGNFPDRFSGHQFPNYSSELNVNALLLGDSALYLCASSPGEGDGNTIYFGEGSWLTVV.

The J gene is TRBJ2-7, the V gene TRBV11-3; possible D gene TRBD1, 6 bases. This CDR3 has 12 residues. Trimming took off 11 bases at V and 0 bases at J, with 11 bases between the two ends. Per the germline V gene, CDR1 is SGHNT and CDR2 is YENEEA. The DNA for the CDR3 is TGTGCCGGTAGGGGGAGCTCCTACGAGCAGTACTTC. This encodes CAGRGSSYEQYF.

The gene calls are TRBV4-3 and TRBJ2-3, with D perhaps TRBD2 (6 bases). Looked up from germline, CDR1 is LGHNA and CDR2 is YSLEER. V was trimmed by 7 bases and J by 4 bases, leaving 21 bases between them. CDR3 size: 16 residues. The CDR3 coding sequence is TGCGCCAGCACCGAAGACAGACGAGGGGAGGCAGATACGCAGTATTTT. Translation gives CASTEDRRGEADTQYF.

As concerns this clone: Other DNA sequences from this sample encode an identical CDR3 as well. V and J are TRBV4-1 and TRBJ1-5, with unresolved D. Germline V gene data show CDR1 as MGHRA and CDR2 as YSYEKL. V was cut by 0 bases and J by 6 bases, with 6 bases left in between. The CDR3 runs 13 residues. The CDR3 loop reads CASSQDLGQPQHF. The CDR3 nucleotides are TGCGCCAGCAGCCAAGATCTGGGTCAGCCCCAGCATTTT.

The V call is TRBV2, the J call TRBJ2-3; 7 bases are a match to TRBD2. The ends lost 6 bases at V and 6 bases at J; junction bases unmatched: 9. The CDR3 extends over 14 amino acids. The germline V gene encodes CDR1 SNHLY and CDR2 FYNNEI. The CDR3 DNA reads as TGTGCCAGCAGGGGCGGGGGTTCCCCGGATACGCAGTATTTT. Translation gives CASRGGGSPDTQYF. Full variable domain (rest looked up from reference TRBV2 and TRBJ2-3): EPEVTQTPSHQVTQMGQEVILRCVPISNHLYFYWYRQILGQKVEFLVSFYNNEISEKSEIFDDQFSVERPDGSNFTLKIRSTKLEDSAMYFCASRGGGSPDTQYFGPGTRLTVL.

The chain combines TRBV4-1 with TRBJ2-7; 8 bases map to TRBD1. The germline gives CDR1 MGHRA, CDR2 YSYEKL. This CDR3 has 15 residues. Trimming removed 0 bases from V and 4 bases from J; junction bases left unmatched: 5. CDR3 protein: CASSQEDRVGYEQYF. The CDR3, as DNA: TGCGCCAGCAGCCAAGAGGACAGGGTAGGGTACGAGCAGTACTTC.

V is TRBV28 and J is TRBJ1-6; D remains unclear. V shed 5 bases and J shed 9 bases, with 14 bases lying between them. The CDR3 is made up of 14 amino acids. Germline V lookup: CDR1 MDHEN, CDR2 SYDVKM. CDR3: CASSPSGLGSPLHF. As DNA, the CDR3 is TGTGCCAGCAGTCCCTCGGGATTAGGTTCACCCCTCCACTTT.

V gene TRBV6-6 combines with J gene TRBJ1-1, with 7 bases lining up with TRBD1. The germline CDR1 and CDR2 sequences are MNHNY and SVGAGI (reference sequence). V lost 2 bases, J lost 0 bases, and 6 bases stayed unmatched. CDR3 length equals 16 residues. CDR3 residues: CASSYGGQILNTEAFF. The DNA of the CDR3 is TGTGCCAGCAGTTACGGGGGACAGATCCTGAACACTGAAGCTTTCTTT.

This clone showed up just once. The genes are TRBV5-1 and TRBJ1-6; 9 bases align to TRBD1. CDR1 SGHRS and CDR2 YFSETQ come from the germline V gene. Trimming cost V 0 bases and J 10 bases; bases outside gene matches: 5. The CDR3 has 15 residues. The CDR3, as DNA: TGCGCCAGCAGCTTGGGGGGACAGGGAAAATCACCCCTCCACTTT. Its translation: CASSLGGQGKSPLHF.

V is TRBV5-1 and J is TRBJ2-7; no firm D call. Trimming stripped 4 bases from V and 4 bases from J, with 12 bases between. There are 13 residues in the CDR3. Germline CDR1 SGHRS, CDR2 YFSETQ. CDR3 sequence reads: CASSPGRPYEQYF. The DNA of the CDR3 is TGCGCCAGCAGCCCAGGACGGCCGTACGAGCAGTACTTC.

This clone appeared a single time. V and J are TRBV11-2 and TRBJ2-2; maybe TRBD2 (5 bases). The CDR3 totals 12 residues. Germline V gene data show CDR1 as SGHAT and CDR2 as FQNNGV. V gave up 10 bases and J gave up 1 base, with 7 bases separating them. The CDR3 nucleotides read TGTGCCACCCGGGGGAACACCGGGGAGCTGTTTTTT. Translated: CATRGNTGELFF.

The genes are TRBV5-4 and TRBJ2-1; the match to TRBD2 covers 11 bases. The germline CDR1 and CDR2 sequences are SGHNT and YYREEE (reference sequence). The CDR3 contains 17 residues. J lost 0 bases, V lost 4 bases, and 6 bases had no gene match. The CDR3 protein is CASSRLAGGSSYNEQFF. Here the CDR3 DNA reads TGTGCCAGCAGCCGATTAGCGGGGGGGAGCTCCTACAATGAGCAGTTCTTC.

This clone is medium-sized in the sample. The chain combines TRBV27 with TRBJ2-7, with unresolved D. Germline CDR1 and CDR2: MNHEY and SMNVEV (reference sequence). Trimming stripped 6 bases from V and 5 bases from J, with 17 bases between. This CDR3 has 14 residues. CDR3 DNA: TGTGCCAGCAGACTCGGCCCGTCAACCCACGAGCAGTACTTC. Translation: CASRLGPSTHEQYF.

The chain couples TRBV7-2 to TRBJ2-3; 7 bases are a match to TRBD2. This CDR3 has 18 amino acids. Per germline, CDR1 SGHTA and CDR2 FQGNSA. The V segment lost 1 base and the J segment 0 bases; nucleotides outside the gene matches: 10. CDR3 nucleotides: TGTGCCAGCAGCTTAGAGTTTTGGGACTACCCCAGCACAGATACGCAGTATTTT. It yields the protein CASSLEFWDYPSTDTQYF.

This clone was picked up one time. The J gene is TRBJ1-2, the V gene TRBV4-1; D might be TRBD1 (5 bases). Looked up from germline, CDR1 is MGHRA and CDR2 is YSYEKL. V lost 4 bases and J lost 5, with 20 bases in between. The CDR3 contains 16 residues. In DNA form, the CDR3 reads TGCGCCAGCAGCCCTTCGAGGGGAGGGGTCCTTTATGGCTACACCTTC. It yields the protein CASSPSRGGVLYGYTF.

The V call is TRBV9, the J call TRBJ2-5, with D unclear. Deletions cut 4 bases from V and 4 bases from J, with 14 bases between. The CDR3 is 14 amino acids. CDR1 is SGDLS, CDR2 YYNGEE, per germline. This CDR3 reads CASSLDPAPETQYF. The CDR3, as DNA: TGTGCCAGCAGCCTCGACCCTGCCCCAGAGACCCAGTACTTC.

The rearrangement links TRBV6-1 to TRBJ2-7; weak D call: TRBD2 (5 bases). Trimming shortened V by 5 bases and J by 0 bases, and 14 bases separated the two germline ends. Germline CDR1 reads MNHNS; CDR2 reads SASEGT. The CDR3 is 15 residues long. The CDR3 here is CASSLRGASSYEQYF. CDR3 nucleotide sequence: TGTGCCAGCAGTCTACGGGGAGCGAGCTCCTACGAGCAGTACTTC.

This chain joins TRBV4-2 and TRBJ1-2; D is unclear. This CDR3 spans 15 amino acids. Per the germline V gene, CDR1 is LGHNA and CDR2 is YNFKEQ. Deletions cut 5 bases from V and 1 base from J, with 14 bases between. Here the CDR3 reads CASSNDIANNYGYTF. DNA for the CDR3: TGTGCCAGCAGCAACGACATCGCTAATAACTATGGCTACACCTTC.

The rearrangement uses TRBV7-9 and TRBJ1-3; 9 positions agree with TRBD1. Trimming cost V 5 bases and J 8 bases; bases outside gene matches: 7. Per germline, CDR1 SEHNR and CDR2 FQNEAQ (reference sequence). The CDR3 has 14 amino acids. The CDR3 bases are TGTGCCAGCAGCCGGCCGGACAGGGGTGACACCATATATTTT. This translates into CASSRPDRGDTIYF.

The rearrangement links TRBV5-6 to TRBJ1-2; D remains ambiguous. The germline V gene has CDR1 SGHDT and CDR2 YYEEEE. The CDR3 has 15 residues. Between the trimmed V and J ends, which lost 0 bases and 6 bases, there was a span of 15 bases. The DNA for the CDR3 is TGTGCCAGCAGCTTGGCAGCGCGCTTGGGCCATGGCTACACCTTC. Its translation: CASSLAARLGHGYTF. Combining the CDR3 with reference TRBV5-6 and TRBJ1-2 gives the whole variable domain DAGVTQSPTHLIKTRGQQVTLRCSPKSGHDTVSWYQQALGQGPQFIFQYYEEEERQRGNFPDRFSGHQFPNYSSELNVNALLLGDSALYLCASSLAARLGHGYTFGSGTRLTVV.

This clone was seen more than once but under ten times. This chain uses TRBV11-2 with TRBJ1-2, with D hard to call. The CDR3 has 12 amino acids. Germline lookup yields CDR1 SGHAT and CDR2 FQNNGV. Trimming removed 0 bases from V and 7 bases from J, with 6 bases in between. The CDR3 sequence: CASSLDDFGYTF. CDR3 bases: TGTGCCAGCAGCTTAGATGATTTTGGCTACACCTTC.